The TCR beta chain described here comes from a study of T cell repertoires in aging, cancer and after chemotherapy. A mixed TRB-A/B primer pool amplified rearranged TRB by multiplex touch-down PCR. Each CDR3 protein gets one entry after TCRdb re-called the multiplex PCR reads with MiXCR. The sample shows approximately 4,900 distinct CDR3 sequences, 45% to 60% of them seen only once. The V segment lost 6 bases and the J segment 5 bases; nucleotides outside the gene matches: 6. CDR1 and CDR2 from the germline V gene are LNHDA and SQIVND (reference sequence). The CDR3 is 15 amino acids. The template was genomic DNA from peripheral blood, not RNA.

The TCR was taken from a human donor in good health. Sequenced sample: blood. The chain couples TRBV19 to TRBJ2-1, with 11 nucleotides matching TRBD2. The CDR3: CASRPGTSGHNEQFF. The CDR3 DNA follows: TGTGCCAGTAGGCCCGGGACTAGCGGTCACAATGAGCAGTTCTTC.